Described below is a single T cell receptor beta chain sequence and its context. The sample is drawn from a study of human T cells and chemical hapten exposure. In the study overall: Patients, predominantly female, presented with alopecia areata, totalis or universalis.

Time point: patch test 3, about 24 weeks after DPC sensitization. The treatment here: therapeutic diphenylcyclopropenone sensitization with weekly scalp DPC. The authors' total RNA extraction used unfractionated whole blood. CDR1 is SGHRS and CDR2 is YFSETQ in the germline V gene. Unmatched junction bases numbered 2, after V lost 3 bases and J lost 0 bases. This CDR3 has 14 residues. TCRdb reanalysed the RACE reads using MiXCR and keeps one entry per CDR3 protein. In the table there are more than 95,000 distinct CDR3 sequences, around a quarter of which are singletons. The receptor was isolated from a man in his forties with alopecia areata. Some clones in this sample may be carry-over from other donors' samples. This sequence joins TRBV5-1 and TRBJ2-7, with TRBD1 identical over 8 bases. This specimen consisted of whole blood, obtained in connection with sensitization to the hapten diphenylcyclopropenone (DPC). The CDR3 DNA is TGCGCCAGCAGCTCCCAGGGGGCCTCCTACGAGCAGTACTTC. This codes for CASSSQGASYEQYF.